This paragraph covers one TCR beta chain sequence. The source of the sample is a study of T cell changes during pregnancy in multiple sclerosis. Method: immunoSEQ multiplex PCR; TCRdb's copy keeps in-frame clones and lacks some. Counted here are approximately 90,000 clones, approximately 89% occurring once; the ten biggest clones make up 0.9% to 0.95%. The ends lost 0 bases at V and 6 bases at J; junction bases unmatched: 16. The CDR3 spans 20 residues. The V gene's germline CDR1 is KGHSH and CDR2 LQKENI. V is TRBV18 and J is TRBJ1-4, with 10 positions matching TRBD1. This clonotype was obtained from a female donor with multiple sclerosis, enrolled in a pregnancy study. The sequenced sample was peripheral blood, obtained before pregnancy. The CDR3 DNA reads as TGTGCCAGCTCACCACCCCTTGGGACAGGGGAAAAGGGGAGCTATGAAAAACTGTTTTTT. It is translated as CASSPPLGTGEKGSYEKLFF.